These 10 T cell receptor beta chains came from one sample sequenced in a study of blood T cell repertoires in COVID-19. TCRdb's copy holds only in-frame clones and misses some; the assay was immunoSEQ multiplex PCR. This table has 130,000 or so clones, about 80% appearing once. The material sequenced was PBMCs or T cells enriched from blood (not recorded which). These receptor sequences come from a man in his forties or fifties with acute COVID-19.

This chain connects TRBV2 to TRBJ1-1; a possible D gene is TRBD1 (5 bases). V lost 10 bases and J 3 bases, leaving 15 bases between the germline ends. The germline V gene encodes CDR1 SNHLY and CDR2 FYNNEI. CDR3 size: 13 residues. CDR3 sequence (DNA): TGTGCCACGGGGAGGGGTGCGGACACTGAAGCTTTCTTT. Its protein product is CATGRGADTEAFF. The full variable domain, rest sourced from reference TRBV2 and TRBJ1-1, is EPEVTQTPSHQVTQMGQEVILRCVPISNHLYFYWYRQILGQKVEFLVSFYNNEISEKSEIFDDQFSVERPDGSNFTLKIRSTKLEDSAMYFCATGRGADTEAFFGQGTRLTVV.

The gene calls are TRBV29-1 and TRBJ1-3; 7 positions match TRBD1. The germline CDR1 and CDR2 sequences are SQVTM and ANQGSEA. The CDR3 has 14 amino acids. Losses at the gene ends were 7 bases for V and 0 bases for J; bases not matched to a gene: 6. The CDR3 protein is CSALGQSSGNTIYF. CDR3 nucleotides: TGCAGCGCCTTGGGACAGAGCTCTGGAAACACCATATATTTT.

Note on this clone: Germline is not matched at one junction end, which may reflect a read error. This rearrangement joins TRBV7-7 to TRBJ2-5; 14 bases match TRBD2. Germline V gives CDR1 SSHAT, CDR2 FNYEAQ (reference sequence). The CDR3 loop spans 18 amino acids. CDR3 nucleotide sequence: TGTGCTAGCAGCTTAGGAGTTCTGGGACTAGCGGGAGAAGAGACCCAGTACTTC. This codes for CASSLGVLGLAGEETQYF.

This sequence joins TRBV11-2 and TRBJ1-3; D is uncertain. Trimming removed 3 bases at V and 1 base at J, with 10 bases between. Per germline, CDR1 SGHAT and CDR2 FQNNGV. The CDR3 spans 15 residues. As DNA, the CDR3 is TGTGCCAGCAGCTTTGTTTCATTTTCTGGAAACACCATATATTTT. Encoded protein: CASSFVSFSGNTIYF.

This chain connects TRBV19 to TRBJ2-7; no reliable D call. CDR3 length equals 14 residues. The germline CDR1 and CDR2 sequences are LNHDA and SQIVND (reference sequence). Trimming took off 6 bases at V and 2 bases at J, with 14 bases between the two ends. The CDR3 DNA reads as TGTGCCAGTAGCTCCCTCGACGGAGCCTACGAGCAGTACTTC. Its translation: CASSSLDGAYEQYF.

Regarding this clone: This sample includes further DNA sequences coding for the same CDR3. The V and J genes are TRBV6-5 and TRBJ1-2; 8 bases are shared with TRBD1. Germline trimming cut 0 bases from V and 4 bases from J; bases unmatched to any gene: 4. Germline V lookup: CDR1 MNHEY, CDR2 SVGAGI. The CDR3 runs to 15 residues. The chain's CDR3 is CASSYSGQGGYGYTF. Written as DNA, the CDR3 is TGTGCCAGCAGTTACTCAGGACAGGGAGGCTATGGCTACACCTTC.

The CDR3 coding sequence is TGTGCCAGCAGCGTAGGTGCTAGCGGGAATTCCGAGCAGTACTTC. Translation: CASSVGASGNSEQYF. The chain uses TRBV9 and TRBJ2-7, with 9 bases lining up with TRBD2. The germline V gene encodes CDR1 SGDLS and CDR2 YYNGEE. The ends lost 0 bases at V and 6 bases at J; junction bases unmatched: 7. The CDR3 spans 15 residues. The entire variable domain, with the rest obtained from reference TRBV9 and TRBJ2-7, is as follows: DSGVTQTPKHLITATGQRVTLRCSPRSGDLSVYWYQQSLDQGLQFLIQYYNGEERAKGNILERFSAQQFPDLHSELNLSSLELGDSALYFCASSVGASGNSEQYFGPGTRLTVT.

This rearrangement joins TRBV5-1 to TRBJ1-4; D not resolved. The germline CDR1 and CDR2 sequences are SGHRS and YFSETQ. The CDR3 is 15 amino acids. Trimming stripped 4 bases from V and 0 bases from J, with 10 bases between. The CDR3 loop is CASSVDSATNEKLFF. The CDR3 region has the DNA TGCGCCAGCAGCGTCGACTCCGCAACTAATGAAAAACTGTTTTTT.

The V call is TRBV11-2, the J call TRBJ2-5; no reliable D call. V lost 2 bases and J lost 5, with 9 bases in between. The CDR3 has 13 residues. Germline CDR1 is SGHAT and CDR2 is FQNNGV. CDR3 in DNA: TGTGCCAGCAGCTTATCCAGAACGGAGACCCAGTACTTC. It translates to CASSLSRTETQYF.

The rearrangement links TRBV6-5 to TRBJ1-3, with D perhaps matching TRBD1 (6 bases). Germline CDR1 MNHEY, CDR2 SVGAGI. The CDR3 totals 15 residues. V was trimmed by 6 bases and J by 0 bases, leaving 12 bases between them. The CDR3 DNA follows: TGTGCCAGCAGGTCACAGGGATACTCTGGAAACACCATATATTTT. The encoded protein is CASRSQGYSGNTIYF.